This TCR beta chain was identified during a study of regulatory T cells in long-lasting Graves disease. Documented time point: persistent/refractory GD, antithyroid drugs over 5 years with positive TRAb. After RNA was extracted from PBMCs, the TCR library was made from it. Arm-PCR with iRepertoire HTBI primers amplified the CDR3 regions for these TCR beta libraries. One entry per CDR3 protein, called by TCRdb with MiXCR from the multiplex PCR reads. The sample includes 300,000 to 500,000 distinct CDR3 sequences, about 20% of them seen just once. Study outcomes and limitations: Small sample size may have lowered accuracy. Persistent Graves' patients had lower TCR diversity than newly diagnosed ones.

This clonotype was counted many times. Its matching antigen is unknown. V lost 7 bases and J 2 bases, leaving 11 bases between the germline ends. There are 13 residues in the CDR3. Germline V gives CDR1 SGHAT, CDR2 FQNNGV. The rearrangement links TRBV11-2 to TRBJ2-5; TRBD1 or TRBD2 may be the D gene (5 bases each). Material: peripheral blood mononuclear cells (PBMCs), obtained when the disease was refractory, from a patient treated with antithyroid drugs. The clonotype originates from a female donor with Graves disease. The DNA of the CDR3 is TGTGCCAGCAAGGGGACGGATCAAGAGACCCAGTACTTC. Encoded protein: CASKGTDQETQYF.